The T cell receptor (beta chain) under discussion was sequenced for a study of blood T cell repertoires in COVID-19. For the study at large: Sites in the United States, Italy and Spain provided acute and convalescent COVID-19 samples.

Authors' data handling: Reference gene primer amplification yielded estimated nucleated cell counts. Profiling relied on immunoSEQ multiplex PCR, and the TCRdb table lists in-frame clones only, not all of them. V, J and clone size are taken as reported in that table, and D and trimming were inferred from the DNA itself. The sample has approximately 75,000 clones, 80% to 95% seen once. Germline CDR1 reads MNHEY; CDR2 reads SMNVEV (reference sequence). The V end lost 8 bases, the J end lost 4 bases, and 17 bases lay between the germline ends. This CDR3 contains 14 residues. This chain connects TRBV27 to TRBJ1-2, with D possibly matching TRBD1 (6 bases). This TCR was recovered from a human donor in a cohort sampled during active COVID-19. Source material: peripheral blood. The CDR3 coding sequence is TGTGCCAGCGTTAAAGCAGGGGACCCCTATGGCTACACCTTC. Its protein is CASVKAGDPYGYTF.